This T cell receptor (beta chain) was obtained from a study of blood T cell repertoires in COVID-19. About the study: COVID-19 samples from acute and convalescent phases originated in the United States, Italy and Spain. T cells, B-cell-depleted T cells, or PBMCs provided the cDNA or gDNA that served as material.

Original handling: Scientists estimated how many nucleated cells there were by amplifying reference gene primers. The data were produced by immunoSEQ multiplex PCR, yet TCRdb's version contains in-frame clones alone and is incomplete. V and J calls plus clone size are reproduced from that table; the DNA served to infer D and trimming. The sample comprises around 100,000 clones, roughly four fifths of which are singletons, and 20% to 25% rests with the top ten. The CDR3 runs to 15 residues. After removal of 5 bases from V and 1 base from J, the junction contained 3 bases not matched to a gene. The germline V gene has CDR1 SGHVS and CDR2 FQNEAQ.

The sample comprised peripheral blood. This chain links TRBV7-8 with TRBJ2-1, with 9 bases identical to TRBD2. The origin of this receptor is a man between 65 and 85 years old with active or convalescent COVID-19. This chain's CDR3 is CASSRSGGSYNEQFF. The CDR3 region has the DNA TGTGCCAGCAGCCGTAGCGGGGGTTCCTACAATGAGCAGTTCTTC.